Presented here are 28 T cell receptor beta chains from one specimen sequenced in a study of blood T cells in healthy people across ages. Using a J-beta primer mix together with a sample-barcoded 5' primer, a second PCR was run for roughly 7 to 12 cycles. TCRdb recomputed calls from the 5' RACE reads with MiXCR, one row per CDR3 protein. The table shows 1.5 million to 2 million distinct CDR3 sequences, with roughly 50% occurring only once. Sequenced sample: blood. The receptors stem from a woman between 40 and 50 years old in good health.

This clonotype was observed a handful of times. This sequence joins TRBV29-1 and TRBJ2-1; 7 bases line up with TRBD1. The CDR3 has 14 residues. From germline, CDR1 is SQVTM and CDR2 ANQGSEA. With V trimmed by 6 bases and J by 3 bases, 8 bases remained unmatched. CDR3 sequence reads: CSVLTGVGYNEQFF. The CDR3 bases are TGCAGCGTCTTAACAGGGGTGGGCTACAATGAGCAGTTCTTC.

The chain has TRBV11-2 and TRBJ2-7, with 7 bases identical to TRBD2. The CDR3 is made up of 14 amino acids. Germline CDR1 SGHAT, CDR2 FQNNGV. V was pared by 5 bases and J by 2 bases, with 6 bases of the junction left unmatched. The CDR3 region is CASSPSGDTYEQYF. The CDR3 DNA sequence: TGTGCCAGCAGCCCTAGCGGTGATACCTACGAGCAGTACTTC.

The chain is built from TRBV2 and TRBJ2-1; D unclear. This CDR3 comprises 11 residues. V lost 7 bases, J lost 9 bases, and 10 bases lay in between. From germline, CDR1 is SNHLY and CDR2 FYNNEI. In DNA, the CDR3 is TGTGCCAGCAAGTGGCTGGGTGAGCAGTTCTTC. Translated: CASKWLGEQFF.

The V call is TRBV5-6, the J call TRBJ2-5; the match to TRBD1 covers 11 bases. The CDR3 contains 20 residues. V was clipped by 3 bases and J by 5 bases; unmatched bases: 21. CDR1 and CDR2 from the germline V gene are SGHDT and YYEEEE. The CDR3 loop is CASSSITDSGTGGWWETQYF. The CDR3 DNA reads as TGTGCCAGCAGCTCGATCACCGACTCCGGGACAGGGGGTTGGTGGGAGACCCAGTACTTC.

This clonotype was seen only a few times. The genes are TRBV6-2 or TRBV6-3 and TRBJ2-1; TRBD2 agrees at 9 bases. CDR1 is MNHEY and CDR2 is SVGEGT in the germline V gene. CDR3 size: 16 residues. Trimming removed 0 bases from V and 4 bases from J; junction bases left unmatched: 4. CDR3 region: CASSYSTTSGYNEQFF. The CDR3 region has the DNA TGTGCCAGCAGTTACTCGACGACTAGCGGTTACAATGAGCAGTTCTTC.

V gene TRBV5-1 combines with J gene TRBJ1-4, with D hard to call. The germline V gene has CDR1 SGHRS and CDR2 YFSETQ. This CDR3 is 13 amino acids long. Trimming stripped 0 bases from V and 4 bases from J, with 4 bases between. For the CDR3, the DNA is TGCGCCAGCAGCTTGGTCTATAATGAAAAACTGTTTTTT. This gives the protein CASSLVYNEKLFF. Looking up the rest from reference TRBV5-1 and TRBJ1-4 gives the full variable domain: KAGVTQTPRYLIKTRGQQVTLSCSPISGHRSVSWYQQTPGQGLQFLFEYFSETQRNKGNFPGRFSGRQFSNSRSEMNVSTLELGDSALYLCASSLVYNEKLFFGSGTQLSVL.

The V and J genes are TRBV6-2 or TRBV6-3 and TRBJ2-7, with 8 bases identical to TRBD1. This CDR3 comprises 18 residues. Trimming took 0 bases from V and 0 from J; bases not matched to a gene: 10. Per the germline V gene, CDR1 is MNHEY and CDR2 is SVGEGT. The CDR3, as DNA: TGTGCCAGCAGTTACTCCCTCCAGGACAGGGATGGCTCCTACGAGCAGTACTTC. It specifies CASSYSLQDRDGSYEQYF.

The gene calls are TRBV5-1 and TRBJ2-3, with 15 bases lining up with TRBD2. This CDR3 is built from 18 residues. The J segment lost 0 bases and the V segment lost 2 bases, leaving 4 bases of the junction unmatched. In germline, CDR1 is SGHRS, CDR2 YFSETQ. In nucleotides, the CDR3 is TGCGCCAGCAGCTTCGGACTAGCGGGGGGGACAAGCACAGATACGCAGTATTTT. It translates to CASSFGLAGGTSTDTQYF.

V usage is TRBV18 and J usage is TRBJ2-3, with D tentatively TRBD1 (6 bases). The CDR3 is 16 amino acids. Germline loops: CDR1 KGHSH, CDR2 LQKENI. V lost 5 bases and J 0 bases, leaving 15 bases between the germline ends. The CDR3 reads CASSLSGTTSTDTQYF. The CDR3, as DNA: TGTGCCAGCTCATTATCCGGGACAACAAGCACAGATACGCAGTATTTT.

The rearrangement links TRBV10-3 to TRBJ2-7; tentatively, D is TRBD2 (5 bases). The closer fit of TRBJ2-5 to the DNA end suggests the J call may be wrong. Germline-derived CDR1 and CDR2 are ENHRY and SYGVKD. This CDR3 has 14 amino acids. CDR3 sequence (DNA): TGTGCCATCAGTAGAGGTGCCGATCGGGGGACCCAGTACTTC. It yields the protein CAISRGADRGTQYF.

The gene calls are TRBV6-1 and TRBJ2-1; possibly TRBD1 for D (6 bases). V lost 8 bases and J 3 bases, leaving 11 bases between the germline ends. This CDR3 comprises 13 residues. CDR1 and CDR2 from the germline V gene are MNHNS and SASEGT. CDR3 amino acids: CASGQQFYNEQFF. In DNA form, the CDR3 reads TGTGCCAGCGGACAGCAATTCTACAATGAGCAGTTCTTC.

The sample holds a few counts of this clonotype. The chain combines TRBV4-3 with TRBJ2-6, with 7 bases lining up with TRBD1. V shed 1 base, J shed 4 bases, and the junction held 4 bases outside the gene matches. The CDR3 runs 16 residues. The V gene's germline CDR1 is LGHNA and CDR2 YSLEER. CDR3 DNA sequence: TGCGCCAGCAGCCAAGTCACAGGGGTAGGGGCCAACGTCCTGACTTTC. It specifies CASSQVTGVGANVLTF.

There are a few counts of this clonotype. V gene TRBV9 combines with J gene TRBJ2-5; D unclear. Germline CDR1 is SGDLS and CDR2 is YYNGEE. Deletions cut 0 bases from V and 5 bases from J, with 8 bases between. The CDR3 spans 13 residues. The DNA of the CDR3 is TGTGCCAGCAGCGTAGCCCAATGGGAGACCCAGTACTTC. It yields the protein CASSVAQWETQYF.

The chain employs TRBV20-1 and TRBJ1-5, with 9 bases aligning to TRBD1. CDR3 size: 14 residues. V was clipped by 7 bases and J by 6 bases; unmatched bases: 10. Germline loops: CDR1 DFQATT, CDR2 SNEGSKA (reference sequence). DNA for the CDR3: TGCAGTGTCCCCGCGACAGGGGGACCTCAGCCCCAGCATTTT. It yields the protein CSVPATGGPQPQHF.

The chain recombines TRBV12-3 or TRBV12-4 with TRBJ2-3; TRBD2 matches 7 bases. V gave up 1 base and J gave up 4 bases; unmatched junction bases: 11. The CDR3 contains 17 residues. The CDR3 loop reads CASSLVRLAIYADTQYF. The CDR3 nucleotides are TGTGCCAGCAGTTTAGTCCGACTAGCAATTTACGCAGATACGCAGTATTTT.

This clonotype was recorded a few times. The chain carries TRBV11-2 and TRBJ2-7; maybe TRBD1 (6 bases). The germline V and J ends were trimmed by 3 bases and 2 bases, with 14 bases remaining between them. The germline V gene has CDR1 SGHAT and CDR2 FQNNGV. The CDR3 runs to 15 residues. CDR3 in DNA: TGTGCCAGCAGCTTTCCCGGGACAAGAACCTACGAGCAGTACTTC. Translating gives CASSFPGTRTYEQYF.

The chain is built from TRBV20-1 and TRBJ2-1; possible D gene TRBD1, 6 bases. Germline loops: CDR1 DFQATT, CDR2 SNEGSKA (reference sequence). The CDR3 is 12 residues long. The CDR3 DNA follows: TGCAGCGGACAGAGAGGCGGCAATGAGCAGTTCTTC. This encodes CSGQRGGNEQFF.

This clonotype has more than one count but fewer than ten. The chain links TRBV13 to TRBJ2-5, with a tentative D call TRBD1 (5 bases). The CDR3 sequence is 15 residues long. V was pared by 4 bases and J by 0 bases, with 12 bases between. Germline assignment: CDR1 PRHDT and CDR2 FYEKMQ (reference sequence). The CDR3 region has the DNA TGTGCCAGCAGCTCCGGTGGGGCGTACCAAGAGACCCAGTACTTC. Translating gives CASSSGGAYQETQYF.

In regard to this clonotype: With a much larger clone just one base away, this may be a read error. Written as DNA, the CDR3 is TGCAGTGCCACGGGACAGACCTACGAGCAGTACTTC. Amino acids: CSATGQTYEQYF. The V call is TRBV20-1, the J call TRBJ2-4; 7 bases agree with TRBD1. The better agreement between TRBJ2-7 and the DNA end casts doubt on the J call. CDR3 length: 12 amino acids. CDR1 is DFQATT, CDR2 SNEGSKA, per germline (reference sequence).

The chain employs TRBV6-6 and TRBJ2-7; 9 bases fit TRBD1. TRBJ2-5 explains the end of the DNA better; the J call may be wrong. This CDR3 has 17 residues. Germline CDR1 is MNHNY and CDR2 is SVGAGI (reference sequence). The CDR3 loop is CASSYKTGTGSEETQYF. In DNA form, the CDR3 reads TGTGCCAGCAGTTACAAAACCGGGACAGGGTCAGAGGAGACCCAGTACTTC.

V usage is TRBV20-1 and J usage is TRBJ2-7, with 9 bases that match TRBD2. The germline V gene has CDR1 DFQATT and CDR2 SNEGSKA (reference sequence). The CDR3 covers 15 residues. Unmatched junction bases numbered 9, after V lost 3 bases and J lost 3 bases. The CDR3 here is CSAREPSGEFYEQYF. The CDR3 DNA follows: TGCAGTGCTAGGGAACCTAGCGGGGAATTCTACGAGCAGTACTTC.

The chain has TRBV4-1 and TRBJ1-5; a weak D match, TRBD1 (6 bases). Trimming left V 1 base short and J 4 bases short, with 17 bases between. This CDR3 comprises 17 residues. CDR1 is MGHRA and CDR2 is YSYEKL in the germline V gene. The chain's CDR3 is CASSQVLRQDPNQPQHF. In DNA, the CDR3 is TGCGCCAGCAGCCAAGTCCTAAGACAGGACCCAAATCAGCCCCAGCATTTT.

The chain combines TRBV7-2 with TRBJ2-5; D might be TRBD1 or TRBD2, each matching 6 bases. Germline V gene lookup returns CDR1 SGHTA and CDR2 FQGNSA. Trimming left V 5 bases short and J 3 bases short, with 19 bases between. The CDR3 sequence is 16 residues long. This CDR3 is CASSAQVGGGKETQYF. In DNA, the CDR3 is TGTGCCAGCAGCGCGCAAGTAGGGGGAGGAAAAGAGACCCAGTACTTC. Full variable domain (rest looked up from reference TRBV7-2 and TRBJ2-5): GAGVSQSPSNKVTEKGKDVELRCDPISGHTALYWYRQSLGQGLEFLIYFQGNSAPDKSGLPSDRFSAERTGGSVSTLTIQRTQQEDSAVYLCASSAQVGGGKETQYFGPGTRLLVL.

This clonotype was observed at least ten times. V is TRBV18 and J is TRBJ2-3; D unclear. The ends were cut back, 8 bases at V and 0 bases at J, with 9 bases in the middle. The CDR3 runs to 13 residues. CDR1 and CDR2 from the germline V gene are KGHSH and LQKENI. The CDR3 DNA is TGTGCCAGCAGCCCGTCTAGCACAGATACGCAGTATTTT. Its protein is CASSPSSTDTQYF.

The rearrangement links TRBV7-2 to TRBJ2-3; 7 bases map to TRBD1. V trimming: 3 bases; J trimming: 3 bases; junction bases outside the gene matches: 6. This CDR3 is built from 15 residues. Germline loops: CDR1 SGHTA, CDR2 FQGNSA. The CDR3 DNA reads as TGTGCCAGCAGCTTGATGGGACAGAAGACAGATACGCAGTATTTT. It specifies CASSLMGQKTDTQYF.

V gene TRBV2 combines with J gene TRBJ1-2; D perhaps matches TRBD1 (6 bases). Germline lookup yields CDR1 SNHLY and CDR2 FYNNEI. Deletions cut 10 bases from V and 4 bases from J, with 22 bases between. There are 15 residues in the CDR3. The CDR3 DNA is TGTGCCACCCGAGGGGGTACTACTGTTATCTATGGCTACACCTTC. Translated, it gives CATRGGTTVIYGYTF. The full variable domain, with the rest looked up from reference TRBV2 and TRBJ1-2, is EPEVTQTPSHQVTQMGQEVILRCVPISNHLYFYWYRQILGQKVEFLVSFYNNEISEKSEIFDDQFSVERPDGSNFTLKIRSTKLEDSAMYFCATRGGTTVIYGYTFGSGTRLTVV.

V usage is TRBV28 and J usage is TRBJ2-3; 16 bases are shared with TRBD2. V lost 5 bases and J lost 3; bases outside the gene matches: 17. The germline CDR1 and CDR2 sequences are MDHEN and SYDVKM. This CDR3 region has 21 residues. This CDR3 reads CASSILGAGTSGGADTDTQYF. CDR3 nucleotide sequence: TGTGCCAGCAGTATTCTTGGTGCCGGGACTAGCGGGGGGGCCGATACAGATACGCAGTATTTT.

In its sample, this clonotype was seen a few times. The chain is built from TRBV25-1 and TRBJ1-2; no reliable D call. Per the germline V gene, CDR1 is MGHDK and CDR2 is SYGVNS. Trimming took 3 bases from V and 8 from J, leaving 13 bases between them. The CDR3 is made up of 13 amino acids. CDR3 in DNA: TGTGCCAGCAGTGATGTGAGTCCCGTAGGCTACACCTTC. Amino acids: CASSDVSPVGYTF.